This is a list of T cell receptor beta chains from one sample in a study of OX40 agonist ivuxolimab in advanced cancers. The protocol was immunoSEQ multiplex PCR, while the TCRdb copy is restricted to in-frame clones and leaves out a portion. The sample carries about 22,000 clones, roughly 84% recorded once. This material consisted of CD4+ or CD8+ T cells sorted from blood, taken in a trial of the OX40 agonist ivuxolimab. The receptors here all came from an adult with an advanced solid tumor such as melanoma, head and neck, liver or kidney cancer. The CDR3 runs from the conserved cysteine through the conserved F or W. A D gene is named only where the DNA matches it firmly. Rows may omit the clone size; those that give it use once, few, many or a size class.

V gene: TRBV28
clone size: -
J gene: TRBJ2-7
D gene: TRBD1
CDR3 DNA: TGTGCCAGCAGTAACAGGGGGAACTCCTACGAGCAGTACTTC
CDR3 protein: CASSNRGNSYEQYF

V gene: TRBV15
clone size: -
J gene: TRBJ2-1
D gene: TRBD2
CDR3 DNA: TGTGCCACCAGCAGAGATATTTTGGCTAGCGGGGGGTACAATGAGCAGTTCTTC
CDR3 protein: CATSRDILASGGYNEQFF

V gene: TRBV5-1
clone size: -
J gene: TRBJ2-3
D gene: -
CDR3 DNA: TGCGCCAGCAGCTTGGAGCCTGCCAGGGTGGATACGCAGTATTTT
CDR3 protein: CASSLEPARVDTQYF

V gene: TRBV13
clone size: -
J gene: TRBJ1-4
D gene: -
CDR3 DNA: TGTGCCAGCAGCTTAAGGCAGAGACGGGACGAAAAACTGTTTTTT
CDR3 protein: CASSLRQRRDEKLFF

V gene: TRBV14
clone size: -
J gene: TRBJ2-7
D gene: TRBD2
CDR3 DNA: TGTGCCAGCAGTAAAGCCGGGACTAGCGGGTCCTACGAGCAGTACTTC
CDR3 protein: CASSKAGTSGSYEQYF

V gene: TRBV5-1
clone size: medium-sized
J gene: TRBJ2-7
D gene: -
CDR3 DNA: TGCGCCAGCAGCTTGGCCCCGGGACGATCCTCCGAGCAGTACTTC
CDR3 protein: CASSLAPGRSSEQYF

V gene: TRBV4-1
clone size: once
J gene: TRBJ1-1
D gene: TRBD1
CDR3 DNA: TGCGCCAGCAGCCCGGGACAGGGCGGGATTGAAGCTTTCTTT
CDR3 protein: CASSPGQGGIEAFF

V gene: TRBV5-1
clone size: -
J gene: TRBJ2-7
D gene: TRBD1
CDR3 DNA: TGCGCCAGCAGCTTAGTGGACAGGGCCAACCACGAGCAGTACTTC
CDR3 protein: CASSLVDRANHEQYF

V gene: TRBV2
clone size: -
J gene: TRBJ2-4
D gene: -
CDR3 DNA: TGTGCCAGCAGTGATAGGGCGGAACTAAACATTCAGTACTTC
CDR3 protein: CASSDRAELNIQYF

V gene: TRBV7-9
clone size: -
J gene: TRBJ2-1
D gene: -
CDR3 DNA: TGTGCCAGCAGCCCCCCGGACCGGAATGAGCAGTTCTTC
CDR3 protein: CASSPPDRNEQFF

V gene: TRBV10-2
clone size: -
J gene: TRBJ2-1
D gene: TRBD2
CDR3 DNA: TGCGCCAGCACATCTAGCGGGGCCTACAATGAGCAGTTCTTC
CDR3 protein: CASTSSGAYNEQFF

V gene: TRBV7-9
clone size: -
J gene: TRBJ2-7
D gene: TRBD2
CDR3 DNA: TGTGCCAGCAGCGTAGAATCGGGGCTAGCGGGGGTCTACGAGCAGTACTTC
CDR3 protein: CASSVESGLAGVYEQYF

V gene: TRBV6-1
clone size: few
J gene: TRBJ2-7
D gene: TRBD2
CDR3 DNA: TGTGCCAGCAGTGAGGGACTAGCCAGCTCCGAGCAGTACTTC
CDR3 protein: CASSEGLASSEQYF

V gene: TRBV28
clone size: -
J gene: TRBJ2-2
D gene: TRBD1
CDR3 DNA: TGTGCCAGCAAAACCGGGACAGGGGACACCGGGGAGCTGTTTTTT
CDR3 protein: CASKTGTGDTGELFF

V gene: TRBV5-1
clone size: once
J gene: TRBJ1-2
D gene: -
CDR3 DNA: TGCGCCAGCAGCTTGGATGGGATAAATTACTTCTATGGCTACACCTTC
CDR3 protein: CASSLDGINYFYGYTF

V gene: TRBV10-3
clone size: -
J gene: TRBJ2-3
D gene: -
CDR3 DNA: TGTGCCATCAGTGTCAGCTCAGAGTGGACAGATACGCAGTATTTT
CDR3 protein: CAISVSSEWTDTQYF

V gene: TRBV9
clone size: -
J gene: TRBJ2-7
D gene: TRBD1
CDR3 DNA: TGTGCCAGCAGCGTAGATGTAGGGGGCAGTTACGAGCAGTACTTC
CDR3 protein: CASSVDVGGSYEQYF

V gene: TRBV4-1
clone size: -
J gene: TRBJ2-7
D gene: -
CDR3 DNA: TGCGCCAGCAGCCAAGTAGCGGCGTCCTACGAGCAGTACTTC
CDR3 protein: CASSQVAASYEQYF

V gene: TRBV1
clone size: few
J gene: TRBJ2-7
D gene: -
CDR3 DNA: TGCACCAGCAGCCAAGATTGGGGACTCCTCTACGAGCAGTACTTC
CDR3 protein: CTSSQDWGLLYEQYF

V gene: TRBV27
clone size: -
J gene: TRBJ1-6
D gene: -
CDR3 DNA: TGTGCCAGCAGTCATTCAGGCAGGGGAGGTTCACCCCTCCACTTT
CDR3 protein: CASSHSGRGGSPLHF

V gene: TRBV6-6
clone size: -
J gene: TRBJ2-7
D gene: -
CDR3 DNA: TGTGCCAGCAGCCTCGGACAGATTACCCTCACCTACGAGCAGTACTTC
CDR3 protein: CASSLGQITLTYEQYF

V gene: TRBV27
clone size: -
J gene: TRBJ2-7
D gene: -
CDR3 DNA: TGTGCCAGCAGTTTATCGGCGAGTTTTGTTGCGTACGAGCAGTACTTC
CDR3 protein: CASSLSASFVAYEQYF

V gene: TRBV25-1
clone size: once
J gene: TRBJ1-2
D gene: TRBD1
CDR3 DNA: TGTGCCAGCAGAGAGACAGGGGGCTCACTTAGTGATGGCTACACCTTC
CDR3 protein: CASRETGGSLSDGYTF

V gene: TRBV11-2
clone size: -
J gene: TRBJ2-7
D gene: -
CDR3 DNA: TGTGCCAGCACACCCCGGGACCTACTTTCCTACGAGCAGTACTTC
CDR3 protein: CASTPRDLLSYEQYF

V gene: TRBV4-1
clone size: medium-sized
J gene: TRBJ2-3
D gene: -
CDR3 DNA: TGCGCCAGCAGCCAAGATTCCAGGCTTAGGGACGTTGATACGCAGTATTTT
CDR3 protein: CASSQDSRLRDVDTQYF

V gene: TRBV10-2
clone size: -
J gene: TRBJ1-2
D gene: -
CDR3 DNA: TGCGCCAGCAGTGTTTCCGGGATTAACTATGGCTACACCTTC
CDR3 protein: CASSVSGINYGYTF

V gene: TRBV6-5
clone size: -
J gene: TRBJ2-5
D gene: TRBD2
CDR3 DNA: TGTGCCAGCACCTGGACTAGCGGGAGCGGTGAGACCCAGTACTTC
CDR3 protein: CASTWTSGSGETQYF

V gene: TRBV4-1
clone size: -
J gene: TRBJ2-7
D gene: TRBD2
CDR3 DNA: TGCGCCAGCAGCCAAGTGTCTGGGACTACCATCGAGCAGTACTTC
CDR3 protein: CASSQVSGTTIEQYF

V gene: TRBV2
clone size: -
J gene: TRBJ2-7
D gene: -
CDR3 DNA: TGTGCCAGCAGTGAATCGGGATCTAAGTTATACGAGCAGTACTTC
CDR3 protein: CASSESGSKLYEQYF

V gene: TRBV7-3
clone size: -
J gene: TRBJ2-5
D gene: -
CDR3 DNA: TGTGCCAGCAGCTTACCTAGCCCCGACTTC
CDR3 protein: CASSLPSPDF

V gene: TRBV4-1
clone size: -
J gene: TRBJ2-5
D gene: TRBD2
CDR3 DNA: TGCGCCAGCAGCCAAGAACGACTAGCAGAGACCCAGTACTTC
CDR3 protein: CASSQERLAETQYF

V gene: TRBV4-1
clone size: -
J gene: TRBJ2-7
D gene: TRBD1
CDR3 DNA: TGCGCCAGCAGCCAGGCAGACAGGGTTTCCTACGAGCAGTACTTC
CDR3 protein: CASSQADRVSYEQYF

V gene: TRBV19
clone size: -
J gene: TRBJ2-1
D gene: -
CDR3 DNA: TGTGCCAGTAGTAAGTGGGACAATGAGCAGTTCTTC
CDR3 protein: CASSKWDNEQFF

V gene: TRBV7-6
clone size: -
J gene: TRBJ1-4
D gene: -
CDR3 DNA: TGTGCCAGCAGCTTCCGCCCCGCCAGGGACTTTAATGAAAAACTGTTTTTT
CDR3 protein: CASSFRPARDFNEKLFF

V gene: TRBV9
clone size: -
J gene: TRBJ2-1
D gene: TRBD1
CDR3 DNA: TGTGCCAGCAGCGTAGGTCCGGGACAGACCTACAATGAGCAGTTCTTC
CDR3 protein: CASSVGPGQTYNEQFF

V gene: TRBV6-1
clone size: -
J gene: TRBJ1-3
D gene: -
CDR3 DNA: TGTGCCAGCAGTGAAGTTGGAGGGGATGGAAACACCATATATTTT
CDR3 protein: CASSEVGGDGNTIYF

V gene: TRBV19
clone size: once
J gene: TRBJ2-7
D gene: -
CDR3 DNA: TGTGCCAGTAGTATGGGTTCTGGGACCTACGAGCAGTACTTC
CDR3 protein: CASSMGSGTYEQYF

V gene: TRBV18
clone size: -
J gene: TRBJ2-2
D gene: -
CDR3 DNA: TGTGCCAGCCCACGAGCGGGGAACACCGGGGAGCTGTTTTTT
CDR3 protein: CASPRAGNTGELFF

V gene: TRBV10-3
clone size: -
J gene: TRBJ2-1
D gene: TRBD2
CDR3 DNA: TGTGCCATCAGTGAGTCGACTAGCGGGAGCTCCTACAATGAGCAGTTCTTC
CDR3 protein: CAISESTSGSSYNEQFF

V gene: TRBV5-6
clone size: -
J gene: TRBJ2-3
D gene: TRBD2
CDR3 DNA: TGTGCCAGCAGCGGACCGGGACTAGCGGGGGGGGCAGATACGCAGTATTTT
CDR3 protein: CASSGPGLAGGADTQYF

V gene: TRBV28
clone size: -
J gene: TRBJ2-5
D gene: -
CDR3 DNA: TGTGCCAGCAGTTTACAAGAGACCCAGTACTTC
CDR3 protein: CASSLQETQYF

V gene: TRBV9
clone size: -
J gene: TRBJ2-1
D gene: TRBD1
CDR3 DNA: TGTGCCAGCAGCGTGACAGGGGGTGAGCAGTTCTTC
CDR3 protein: CASSVTGGEQFF

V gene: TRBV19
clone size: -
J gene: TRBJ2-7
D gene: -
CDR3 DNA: TGTGCCAGTAGTATTCACGGGAGCCCCTACGAGCAGTACTTC
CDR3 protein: CASSIHGSPYEQYF

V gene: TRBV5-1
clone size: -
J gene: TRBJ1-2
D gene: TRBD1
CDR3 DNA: TGCGCCAGCAGCTTTAGGACAGGCGCCTTGGGCGGGGGCTACACCTTC
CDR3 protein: CASSFRTGALGGGYTF

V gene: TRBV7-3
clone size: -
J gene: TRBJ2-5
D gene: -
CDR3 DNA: TGTGCCAGCAGCTTACTGCAAGAGACCCAGTACTTC
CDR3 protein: CASSLLQETQYF

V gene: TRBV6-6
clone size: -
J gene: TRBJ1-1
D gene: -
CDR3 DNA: TGTGCCAGCAGTCTATACAAGGGGAACGAGAATGGAGCTTTCTTT
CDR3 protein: CASSLYKGNENGAFF

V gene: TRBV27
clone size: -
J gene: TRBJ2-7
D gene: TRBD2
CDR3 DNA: TGTGCCAGCAGTTCTTCCCAACTAGCGCCCATCTACGAGCAGTACTTC
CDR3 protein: CASSSSQLAPIYEQYF

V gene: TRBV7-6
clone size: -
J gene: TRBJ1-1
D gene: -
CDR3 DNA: TGTGCCAGCAGCTTAGCGATCGGGGTGAACACTGAAGCTTTCTTT
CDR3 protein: CASSLAIGVNTEAFF

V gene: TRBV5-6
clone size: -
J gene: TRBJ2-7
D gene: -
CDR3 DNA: TGTGCCAGCAGCTTGGTTCGCTCCTACGAGCAGTACTTC
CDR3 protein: CASSLVRSYEQYF

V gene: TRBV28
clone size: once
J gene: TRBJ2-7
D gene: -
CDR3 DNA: TGTGCCAGCAGTAGGGCAGGACTCTCCTACGAGCAGTACTTC
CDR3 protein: CASSRAGLSYEQYF

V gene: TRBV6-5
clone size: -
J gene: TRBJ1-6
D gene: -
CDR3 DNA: TGTGCCAGCGGTTCACCCCTCCACTTT
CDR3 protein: CASGSPLHF

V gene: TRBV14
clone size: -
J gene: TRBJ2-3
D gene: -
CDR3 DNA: TGTGCCAGCAGCCCATATGGGGGATTTTCCGATACGCAGTATTTT
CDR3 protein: CASSPYGGFSDTQYF

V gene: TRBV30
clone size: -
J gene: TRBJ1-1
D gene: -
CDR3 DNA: TGTGCCTGGGGTCCCGGGACAAACACTGAAGCTTTCTTT
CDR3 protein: CAWGPGTNTEAFF

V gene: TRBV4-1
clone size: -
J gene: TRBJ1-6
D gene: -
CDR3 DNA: TGCGCCAGCAGCCAGGGCCGCTCCGATTCACCCCTCCACTTT
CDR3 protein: CASSQGRSDSPLHF

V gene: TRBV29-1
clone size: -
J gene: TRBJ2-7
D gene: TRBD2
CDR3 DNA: TGCAGCGTCACCGGGACTAGCGGGATAAGCTCCTACGAGCAGTACTTC
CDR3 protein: CSVTGTSGISSYEQYF

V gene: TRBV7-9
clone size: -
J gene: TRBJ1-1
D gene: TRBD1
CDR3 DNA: TGTGCCAGCCGGGACAGGGGCACTGAAGCTTTCTTT
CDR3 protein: CASRDRGTEAFF

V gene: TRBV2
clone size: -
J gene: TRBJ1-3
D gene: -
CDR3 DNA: TGTGCCAGCAATCAGGGCTACTCTGGAAACACCATATATTTT
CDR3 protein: CASNQGYSGNTIYF